The rows below give T cell receptor beta chains drawn from one sample of a study of vaccination effects on CD4 cells after COVID-19. The assay was immunoSEQ multiplex PCR, and TCRdb's table has in-frame clones only and misses some. The repertoire includes 55,000 to 90,000 clones, about 69% of them detected once, and 5% sits in the top ten. No antigen has been assigned to these receptors. Source: CD4+ T cells from PBMCs cultured with HIV peptides, taken before COVID-19 vaccination. These receptors all come from a human donor who had a prior SARS-CoV-2 infection. Each CDR3 is given with its conserved first and last residue. D genes are given only for firm matches. Not all rows give a size; the values are once, few, many and, for expanded clones, a class.

V,size,D,J,CDR3,DNA
TRBV6-2/TRBV6-3,NA,NA,TRBJ1-5,CASSYTSWNQPQHF,TGTGCCAGCAGTTACACCTCTTGGAATCAGCCCCAGCATTTT
TRBV18,NA,NA,TRBJ1-1,CASSVTNTEAFF,TGTGCCAGCTCAGTTACGAACACTGAAGCTTTCTTT
TRBV7-2,once,NA,TRBJ1-2,CASSTGLPGTYGYTF,TGTGCCAGCAGCACGGGACTCCCCGGTACCTATGGCTACACCTTC
TRBV10-3,NA,TRBD1,TRBJ1-2,CAISADRVYGYTF,TGTGCCATCAGCGCTGACAGGGTCTATGGCTACACCTTC
TRBV7-3,NA,NA,TRBJ2-7,CASSLGPSKQYF,TGTGCCAGCAGCTTAGGGCCCTCTAAGCAGTACTTC
TRBV2,NA,NA,TRBJ1-5,CASSGGGSGQPQHF,TGTGCCAGCAGTGGGGGGGGAAGCGGTCAGCCCCAGCATTTT
TRBV9,NA,TRBD2,TRBJ2-1,CASSVEVGGYNEQFF,TGTGCCAGCAGCGTAGAGGTCGGGGGGTACAATGAGCAGTTCTTC
TRBV20-1,NA,TRBD2,TRBJ2-7,CSGTSGSEQYF,TGCAGTGGGACTAGCGGGAGCGAGCAGTACTTC
TRBV4-3,NA,TRBD2,TRBJ2-7,CASRRGLVGSYEQYF,TGCGCCAGCAGACGCGGACTAGTAGGGTCCTACGAGCAGTACTTC
TRBV2,NA,NA,TRBJ2-2,CASRPPQGTGELFF,TGTGCCAGCAGGCCTCCACAGGGAACCGGGGAGCTGTTTTTT
TRBV18,NA,TRBD2,TRBJ2-3,CASSPTSARNTDTQYF,TGTGCCAGCTCCCCTACTAGCGCTCGAAACACAGATACGCAGTATTTT
TRBV14,NA,TRBD2,TRBJ2-2,CASSQGTSGRDIGELFF,TGTGCCAGCAGCCAGGGGACTAGCGGGAGAGATATCGGGGAGCTGTTTTTT
TRBV11-1,few,TRBD1,TRBJ1-2,CASSLGQLYGYTF,TGTGCCAGCAGCCTGGGACAGTTATATGGCTACACCTTC
TRBV9,NA,NA,TRBJ1-5,CASSPDGNQPQHF,TGTGCCAGCAGCCCGGATGGCAATCAGCCCCAGCATTTT
TRBV5-1,NA,NA,TRBJ1-6,CASRPTRGGTENSPLHF,TGCGCCAGCAGACCGACCAGGGGAGGCACAGAGAATTCACCCCTCCACTTT
TRBV29-1,NA,TRBD2,TRBJ2-1,CSVTGASGRRTEQFF,TGCAGCGTTACGGGGGCTAGCGGGCGGAGGACTGAGCAGTTCTTC
TRBV12-5,NA,NA,TRBJ2-1,CASGLVWGGLGTYNEQFF,TGTGCTAGTGGTTTGGTTTGGGGGGGGCTGGGGACCTACAATGAGCAGTTCTTC
TRBV7-6,NA,TRBD2,TRBJ2-1,CASSLEGLGLAGGGVINEQFF,TGTGCCAGCAGCTTAGAGGGGCTGGGACTAGCGGGAGGGGGAGTTATCAATGAGCAGTTCTTC
TRBV6-5,once,NA,TRBJ2-7,CASSLRTDHYEQYF,TGTGCCAGCAGTCTCCGGACAGACCACTACGAGCAGTACTTC
TRBV7-8,NA,NA,TRBJ1-4,CASSLARFWGVREKLFF,TGTGCCAGCAGCTTAGCGAGGTTTTGGGGGGTCAGGGAAAAACTGTTTTTT
TRBV19,once,TRBD2,TRBJ2-7,CASRGAGAGEQYF,TGTGCCAGTAGGGGTGCGGGAGCGGGGGAGCAGTACTTC
TRBV30,NA,TRBD2,TRBJ2-1,CAWSVLGGNSYNEQFF,TGTGCCTGGAGTGTACTCGGGGGGAACTCCTACAATGAGCAGTTCTTC
TRBV6-5,few,NA,TRBJ2-3,CASSWVGGTDTQYF,TGTGCCAGCAGTTGGGTGGGGGGTACAGATACGCAGTATTTT
TRBV5-5,NA,NA,TRBJ2-2,CASSLGPLAGELFF,TGTGCCAGCAGCCTGGGACCCCTCGCCGGGGAGCTGTTTTTT
TRBV6-1,NA,TRBD1,TRBJ1-1,CASSDRGGTEAFF,TGTGCCAGCAGCGACAGGGGAGGCACTGAAGCTTTCTTT
TRBV3-1/TRBV3-2,few,TRBD2,TRBJ2-5,CASSPSGGAWETQYF,TGTGCCAGCAGCCCTAGCGGGGGGGCCTGGGAGACCCAGTACTTC
TRBV19,NA,TRBD2,TRBJ2-3,CASSTPGLAGGADTQYF,TGTGCCAGTAGTACTCCGGGACTAGCGGGAGGGGCAGATACGCAGTATTTT
TRBV20-1,NA,NA,TRBJ2-5,CSAGGVAAHPQETQYF,TGCAGTGCTGGTGGGGTGGCAGCCCATCCCCAAGAGACCCAGTACTTC
TRBV19,NA,TRBD2,TRBJ2-2,CASSPIAGVITYTGELFF,TGTGCCAGTAGTCCAATAGCGGGAGTGATCACTTACACCGGGGAGCTGTTTTTT
TRBV20-1,NA,NA,TRBJ2-7,CSASSGQSYEQYF,TGCAGTGCTAGTTCCGGACAGAGCTACGAGCAGTACTTC
TRBV5-6,few,TRBD1,TRBJ2-1,CASSLGQGNNEQFF,TGTGCCAGCAGCTTGGGACAGGGGAACAATGAGCAGTTCTTC
TRBV6-2/TRBV6-3,NA,NA,TRBJ1-1,CASSLSRKAFF,TGTGCCAGCAGCCTCTCTAGAAAAGCTTTCTTT
TRBV20-1,NA,TRBD1,TRBJ1-6,CSASGGQGSYNSPLHF,TGCAGTGCTAGTGGCGGACAGGGGTCCTATAATTCACCCCTCCACTTT
TRBV5-6,few,NA,TRBJ1-6,CASSLEGPYSPLHF,TGTGCCAGCAGCTTGGAGGGTCCTTATTCACCCCTCCACTTT
TRBV2,NA,TRBD1,TRBJ2-5,CASSVGTGDRGETQYF,TGTGCCAGCAGTGTAGGAACAGGGGACCGTGGGGAGACCCAGTACTTC
TRBV25-1,NA,NA,TRBJ1-2,CASRGPLQYGYTF,TGTGCCAGCAGGGGACCCCTCCAATATGGCTACACCTTC
TRBV5-4,NA,TRBD2,TRBJ2-7,CASSVDIGTNYEQYF,TGTGCCAGCAGCGTCGACATAGGGACTAACTACGAGCAGTACTTC
TRBV6-5,NA,TRBD2,TRBJ2-3,CASSYSLAGYTDTQYF,TGTGCCAGCAGTTACTCCCTAGCGGGATACACAGATACGCAGTATTTT
TRBV5-1,NA,TRBD1,TRBJ2-3,CASSLELQGGDTQYF,TGCGCCAGCAGCTTGGAGCTACAGGGGGGAGATACGCAGTATTTT
TRBV5-1,NA,TRBD1,TRBJ1-1,CASSLADREATEAFF,TGCGCCAGCAGCTTGGCGGACAGGGAGGCCACTGAAGCTTTCTTT
TRBV6-5,once,NA,TRBJ1-1,CASQSALNTEAFF,TGTGCCAGTCAGAGCGCTCTGAACACTGAAGCTTTCTTT
TRBV5-4,NA,NA,TRBJ2-3,CASSFASASTDTQYF,TGTGCCAGCAGCTTTGCTAGCGCGAGCACAGATACGCAGTATTTT
TRBV6-5,NA,NA,TRBJ2-7,CASRKFLATYEQYF,TGTGCCAGCAGAAAGTTCCTAGCGACCTACGAGCAGTACTTC
TRBV19,NA,NA,TRBJ2-5,CASSRRQLQETQYF,TGTGCCAGTAGTAGGCGACAGCTCCAAGAGACCCAGTACTTC
TRBV5-6,NA,NA,TRBJ2-3,CASSLGPPAVGDTQYF,TGTGCCAGCAGCTTGGGACCGCCGGCCGTCGGGGATACGCAGTATTTT
TRBV7-2,NA,TRBD2,TRBJ2-7,CASSLEAGVYEQYF,TGTGCCAGCAGCTTAGAAGCGGGGGTTTACGAGCAGTACTTC
TRBV12-3/TRBV12-4,few,NA,TRBJ2-1,CASSIGEDREQFF,TGTGCCAGCAGCATCGGGGAAGACCGGGAGCAGTTCTTC